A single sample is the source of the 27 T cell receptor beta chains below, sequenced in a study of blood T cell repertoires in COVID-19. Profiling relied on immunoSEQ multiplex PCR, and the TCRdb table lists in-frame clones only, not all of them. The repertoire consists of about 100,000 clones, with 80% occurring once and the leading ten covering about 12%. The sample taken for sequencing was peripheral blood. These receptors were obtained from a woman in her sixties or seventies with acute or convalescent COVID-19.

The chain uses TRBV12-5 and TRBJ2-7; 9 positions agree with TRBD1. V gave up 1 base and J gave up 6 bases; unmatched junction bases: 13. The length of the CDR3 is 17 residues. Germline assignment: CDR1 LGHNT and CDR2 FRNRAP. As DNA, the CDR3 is TGTGCTAGTGGTTTGGCCCGGACAGGGGCGAGTGGGGTCGAGCAGTACTTC. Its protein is CASGLARTGASGVEQYF.

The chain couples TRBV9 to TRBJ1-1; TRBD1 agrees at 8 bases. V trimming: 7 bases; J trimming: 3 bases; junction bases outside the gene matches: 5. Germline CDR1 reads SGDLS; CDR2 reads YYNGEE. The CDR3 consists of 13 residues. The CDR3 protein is CASAMTGDTEAFF. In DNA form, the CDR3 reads TGTGCCAGCGCAATGACAGGGGACACTGAAGCTTTCTTT.

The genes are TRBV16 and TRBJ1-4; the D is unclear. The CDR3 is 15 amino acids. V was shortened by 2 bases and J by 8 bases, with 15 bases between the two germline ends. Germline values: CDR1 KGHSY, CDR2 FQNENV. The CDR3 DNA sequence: TGTGCCAGCAGCCAACAACACGAGGTTCACGAAAAACTGTTTTTT. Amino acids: CASSQQHEVHEKLFF.

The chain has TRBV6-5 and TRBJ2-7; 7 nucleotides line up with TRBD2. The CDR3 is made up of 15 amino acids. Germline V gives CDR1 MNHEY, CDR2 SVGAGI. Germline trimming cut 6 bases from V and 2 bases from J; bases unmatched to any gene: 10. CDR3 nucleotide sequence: TGTGCCAGCAGACTCTACAGCGGGAATACCTACGAGCAGTACTTC. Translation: CASRLYSGNTYEQYF.

The CDR3 nucleotides are TGTGCCAGCAGCCACCCGGGGGAGACCCAGTACTTC. Protein: CASSHPGETQYF. V and J are TRBV6-5 and TRBJ2-5; D perhaps matches TRBD2 (5 bases). V gave up 6 bases and J gave up 5 bases, with 10 bases separating them. Germline V CDR1 and CDR2: MNHEY, SVGAGI. The CDR3 is made up of 12 amino acids.

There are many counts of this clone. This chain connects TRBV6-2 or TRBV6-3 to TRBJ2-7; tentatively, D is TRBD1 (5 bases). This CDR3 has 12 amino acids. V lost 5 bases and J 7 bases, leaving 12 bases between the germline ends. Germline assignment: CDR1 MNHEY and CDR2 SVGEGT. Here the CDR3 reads CASSQGPWEQYV. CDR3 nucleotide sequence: TGTGCCAGCAGTCAGGGTCCATGGGAGCAGTACGTC.

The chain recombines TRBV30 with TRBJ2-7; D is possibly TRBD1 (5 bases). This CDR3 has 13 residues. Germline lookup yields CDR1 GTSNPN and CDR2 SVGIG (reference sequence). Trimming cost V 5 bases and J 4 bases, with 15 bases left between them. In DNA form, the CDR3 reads TGTGCCTGGGATTCAGGGAACCGTTACGAGCAGTACTTC. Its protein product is CAWDSGNRYEQYF.

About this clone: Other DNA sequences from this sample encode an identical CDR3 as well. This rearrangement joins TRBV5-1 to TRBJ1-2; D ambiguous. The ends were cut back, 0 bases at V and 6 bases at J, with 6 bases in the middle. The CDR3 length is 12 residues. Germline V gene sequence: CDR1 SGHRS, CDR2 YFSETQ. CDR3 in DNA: TGCGCCAGCAGCTTGGAGGGAGATGGCTACACCTTC. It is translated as CASSLEGDGYTF.

The CDR3 sequence: CAWSNNEQFF. DNA of the CDR3: TGTGCCTGGTCTAACAATGAGCAGTTCTTC. The V and J genes are TRBV30 and TRBJ2-1; no definite D call. The CDR3 consists of 10 residues. The germline V and J ends were trimmed by 5 bases and 5 bases, with 4 bases remaining between them. Germline assignment: CDR1 GTSNPN and CDR2 SVGIG (reference sequence).

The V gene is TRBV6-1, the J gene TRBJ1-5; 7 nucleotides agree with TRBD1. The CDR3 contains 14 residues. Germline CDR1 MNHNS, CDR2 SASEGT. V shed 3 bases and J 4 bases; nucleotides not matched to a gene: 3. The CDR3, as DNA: TGTGCCAGCAGTGAGTACAGGGGTAATCAGCCCCAGCATTTT. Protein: CASSEYRGNQPQHF.

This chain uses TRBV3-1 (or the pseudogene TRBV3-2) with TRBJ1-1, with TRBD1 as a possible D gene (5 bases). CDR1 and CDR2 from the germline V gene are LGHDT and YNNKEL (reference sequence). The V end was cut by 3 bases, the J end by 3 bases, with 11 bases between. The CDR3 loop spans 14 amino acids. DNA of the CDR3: TGTGCCAGCAGCCAGGAGAAGGGGTACACTGAAGCTTTCTTT. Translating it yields CASSQEKGYTEAFF.

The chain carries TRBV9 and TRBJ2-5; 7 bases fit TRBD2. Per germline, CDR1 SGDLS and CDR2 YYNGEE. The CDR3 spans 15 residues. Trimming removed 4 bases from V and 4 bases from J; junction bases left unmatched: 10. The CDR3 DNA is TGTGCCAGCAGCTCTAGCGGACCCCAAGGAGAGACCCAGTACTTC. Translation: CASSSSGPQGETQYF.

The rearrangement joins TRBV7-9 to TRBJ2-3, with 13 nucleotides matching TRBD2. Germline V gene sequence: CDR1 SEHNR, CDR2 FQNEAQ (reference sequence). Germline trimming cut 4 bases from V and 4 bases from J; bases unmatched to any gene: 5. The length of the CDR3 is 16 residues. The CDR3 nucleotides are TGTGCCAGCAGCTCCCGACTAGCGGGGGGCCCAGATACGCAGTATTTT. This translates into CASSSRLAGGPDTQYF.

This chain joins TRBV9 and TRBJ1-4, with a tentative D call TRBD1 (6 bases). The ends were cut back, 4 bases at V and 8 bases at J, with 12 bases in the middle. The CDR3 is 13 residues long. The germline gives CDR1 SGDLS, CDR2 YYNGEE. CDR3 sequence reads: CASSSAGDEKLFF. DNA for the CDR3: TGTGCCAGCAGCTCGGCAGGGGACGAAAAACTGTTTTTT.

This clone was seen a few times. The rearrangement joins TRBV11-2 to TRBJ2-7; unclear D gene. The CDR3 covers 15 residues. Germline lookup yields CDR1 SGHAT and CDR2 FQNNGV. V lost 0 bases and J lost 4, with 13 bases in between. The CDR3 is CASSLDIPAAYEQYV. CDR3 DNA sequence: TGTGCCAGCAGCTTAGACATTCCTGCGGCATACGAGCAGTACGTC.

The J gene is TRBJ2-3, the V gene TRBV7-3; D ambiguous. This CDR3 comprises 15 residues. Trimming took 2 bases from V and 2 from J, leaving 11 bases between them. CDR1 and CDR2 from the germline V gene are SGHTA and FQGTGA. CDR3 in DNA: TGTGCCAGCAGCTTATTTTCCGGAGTCACAGATACGCAGTATTTT. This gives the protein CASSLFSGVTDTQYF.

DNA for the CDR3: TGTGCCTGGAGTAAGAGTGTGGGGGCCAGAGATACGCAGTATTTT. Encoded protein: CAWSKSVGARDTQYF. The chain is built from TRBV30 and TRBJ2-3, with D possibly matching TRBD1 (6 bases). The CDR3 extends over 15 amino acids. V was shortened by 2 bases and J by 5 bases, with 17 bases between the two germline ends. The germline V gene has CDR1 GTSNPN and CDR2 SVGIG (reference sequence).

For the CDR3, the DNA is TGTGCCAGCAGCTCTCGGACAGGGGGCGATCAGCCCCAGCATTTT. It is translated as CASSSRTGGDQPQHF. This chain uses TRBV7-2 with TRBJ1-5; 11 bases fit TRBD1. Per the germline V gene, CDR1 is SGHTA and CDR2 is FQGNSA. Unmatched junction bases numbered 4, after V lost 4 bases and J lost 5 bases. CDR3 length: 15 amino acids.

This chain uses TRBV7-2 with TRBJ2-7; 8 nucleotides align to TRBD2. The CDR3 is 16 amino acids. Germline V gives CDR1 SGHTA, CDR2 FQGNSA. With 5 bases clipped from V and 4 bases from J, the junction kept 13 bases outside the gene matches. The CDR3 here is CASSTGRGGTGYEQYV. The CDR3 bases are TGTGCCAGCAGCACCGGGCGCGGGGGGACGGGTTACGAGCAGTACGTC.

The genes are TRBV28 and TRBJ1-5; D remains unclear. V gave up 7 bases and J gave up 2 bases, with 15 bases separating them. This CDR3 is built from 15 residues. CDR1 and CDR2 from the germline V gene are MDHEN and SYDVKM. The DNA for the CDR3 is TGTGCCAGCATAGAACCCGGAAGCGGCAATCAGCCCCAGCATTTT. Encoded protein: CASIEPGSGNQPQHF.

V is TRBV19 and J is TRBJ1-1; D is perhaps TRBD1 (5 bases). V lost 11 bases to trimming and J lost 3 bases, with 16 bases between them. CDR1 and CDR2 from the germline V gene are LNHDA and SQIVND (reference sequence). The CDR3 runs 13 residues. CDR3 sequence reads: CAGSGTGDTEAFF. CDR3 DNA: TGTGCCGGCTCCGGGACGGGGGACACTGAAGCTTTCTTT.

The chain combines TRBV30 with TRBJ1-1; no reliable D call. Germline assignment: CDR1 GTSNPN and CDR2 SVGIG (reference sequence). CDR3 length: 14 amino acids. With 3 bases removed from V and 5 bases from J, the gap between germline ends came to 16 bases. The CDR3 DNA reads TGTGCCTGGAGAACCTACGGGGAGAGGACTGAAGCTTTCTTT. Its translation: CAWRTYGERTEAFF.

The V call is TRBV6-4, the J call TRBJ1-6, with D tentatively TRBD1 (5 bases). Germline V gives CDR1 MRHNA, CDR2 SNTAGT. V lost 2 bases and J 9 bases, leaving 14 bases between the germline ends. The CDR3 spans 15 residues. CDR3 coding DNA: TGTGCCAGCAGTGACGCTGGGGCTAATGGTTCACCCCTCCACTTT. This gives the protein CASSDAGANGSPLHF.

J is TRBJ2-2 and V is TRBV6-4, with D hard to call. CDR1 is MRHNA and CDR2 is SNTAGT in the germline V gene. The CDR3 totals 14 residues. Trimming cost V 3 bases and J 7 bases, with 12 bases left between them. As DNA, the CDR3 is TGTGCCAGCAGTGAAGGCAGACAAGTCGGGGAGCTGTTTTTT. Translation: CASSEGRQVGELFF.

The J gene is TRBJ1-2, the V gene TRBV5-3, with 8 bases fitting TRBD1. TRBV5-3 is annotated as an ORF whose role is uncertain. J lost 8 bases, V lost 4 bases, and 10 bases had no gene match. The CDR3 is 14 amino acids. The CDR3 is CARSPTTGDYGYTF. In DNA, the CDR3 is TGTGCCAGAAGCCCCACGACAGGGGATTACGGCTACACCTTC.

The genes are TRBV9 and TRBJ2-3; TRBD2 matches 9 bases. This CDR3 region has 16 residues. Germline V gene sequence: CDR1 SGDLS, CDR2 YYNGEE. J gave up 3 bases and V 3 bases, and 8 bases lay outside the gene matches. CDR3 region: CASSGLGGGATDTQYF. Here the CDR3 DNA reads TGTGCCAGCAGCGGTCTAGGCGGGGGGGCAACAGATACGCAGTATTTT.

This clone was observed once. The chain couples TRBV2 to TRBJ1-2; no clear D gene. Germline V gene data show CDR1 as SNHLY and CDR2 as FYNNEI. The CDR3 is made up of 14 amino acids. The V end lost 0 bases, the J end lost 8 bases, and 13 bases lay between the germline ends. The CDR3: CASSEAQSTGGYTF. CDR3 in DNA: TGTGCCAGCAGTGAAGCGCAGAGTACGGGGGGCTACACCTTC.